A single sample gave rise to the 26 T cell receptor beta chains below, sequenced in a study of T cells after posttransplantation cyclophosphamide. Clones were sequenced by immunoSEQ multiplex PCR, and TCRdb holds only the in-frame ones, with some missing. Among thousands of clones listed, over 65% were seen once. Treatment was busulfan-fludarabine conditioning, a marrow graft, and cyclophosphamide on days +3 and +4. The starting material was PBMCs, obtained after allogeneic stem cell transplant with posttransplant cyclophosphamide. These receptors originate from a female patient aged 50 to 65 who received an allogeneic stem cell transplant from a related donor, was CMV-positive, and had no GVHD. Certain T cells may be donor cells from the graft.

CDR3 DNA sequence: TGCGCCAGCAGCCCCCCGGTGTCTGGGGCCAACGTCCTGACTTTC. It codes for CASSPPVSGANVLTF. The chain joins TRBV5-1 to TRBJ2-6; D is undetermined. Germline CDR1 is SGHRS and CDR2 is YFSETQ. This CDR3 spans 15 amino acids. V lost 4 bases, J lost 1 base, and 9 bases lay in between. The full variable domain, in which reference TRBV5-1 and TRBJ2-6 provide the parts outside the CDR3, is KAGVTQTPRYLIKTRGQQVTLSCSPISGHRSVSWYQQTPGQGLQFLFEYFSETQRNKGNFPGRFSGRQFSNSRSEMNVSTLELGDSALYLCASSPPVSGANVLTFGAGSRLTVL.

In this sample, this clone turned up a few times. V and J are TRBV4-1 and TRBJ2-2; D possibly corresponds to TRBD1 (6 bases). The CDR3 consists of 16 residues. CDR1 is MGHRA, CDR2 YSYEKL, per germline. V was cut by 3 bases and J by 3 bases, with 14 bases left in between. CDR3 DNA sequence: TGCGCCAGCAGCCAGGCTTGGGGGCAGGACACCGGGGAGCTGTTTTTT. Translated: CASSQAWGQDTGELFF.

This chain links TRBV12-5 with TRBJ2-1; weak D call: TRBD2 (6 bases). The CDR3 loop spans 14 amino acids. CDR1 and CDR2 from the germline V gene are LGHNT and FRNRAP. Trimming cost V 9 bases and J 0 bases, with 12 bases left between them. CDR3 residues: CARGPGSSYNEQFF. CDR3 DNA: TGTGCTAGGGGTCCCGGGAGCTCCTACAATGAGCAGTTCTTC.

The rearrangement uses TRBV29-1 and TRBJ2-2, with D possibly being TRBD2 (5 bases). The germline V gene has CDR1 SQVTM and CDR2 ANQGSEA. The CDR3 is 12 amino acids. Trimming removed 7 bases at V and 6 bases at J, with 12 bases between. The CDR3 is CSGTSGSGELFF. The CDR3 DNA follows: TGCAGCGGCACCTCGGGGTCCGGGGAGCTGTTTTTT.

This clone appeared a single time. V usage is TRBV28 and J usage is TRBJ2-7, with D possibly TRBD2 on 5 matching bases. CDR1 and CDR2 from the germline V gene are MDHEN and SYDVKM. Trimming pared 3 bases from V and 4 bases from J, leaving 16 bases between. This CDR3 spans 15 amino acids. CDR3 sequence: CASSFGPGEGYEQYF. The CDR3 DNA sequence: TGTGCCAGCAGTTTTGGCCCCGGAGAGGGATACGAGCAGTACTTC.

This sequence joins TRBV7-2 and TRBJ1-2; D is perhaps TRBD1 (6 bases). Germline values: CDR1 SGHTA, CDR2 FQGNSA. This CDR3 is 14 amino acids long. V was shortened by 1 base and J by 8 bases, with 14 bases between the two germline ends. In nucleotides, the CDR3 is TGTGCCAGCAGCTTAGGGGCAGGGGTCGGCGGCTACACCTTC. It is translated as CASSLGAGVGGYTF.

This clone was counted a single time. This CDR3 is CASRLGGWGTEAFF. DNA for the CDR3: TGTGCCAGCAGACTAGGGGGCTGGGGCACTGAAGCTTTCTTT. The V and J genes are TRBV9 and TRBJ1-1; 7 bases map to TRBD1. V shed 5 bases, J shed 4 bases, and the junction held 8 bases outside the gene matches. Germline V lookup: CDR1 SGDLS, CDR2 YYNGEE. The CDR3 consists of 14 residues.

The CDR3 is CASSLPGQGRPLHF. CDR3 DNA: TGTGCCAGCAGCTTACCGGGACAGGGGCGCCCCCTCCACTTT. The V call is TRBV7-8, the J call TRBJ1-6, with TRBD1 matching over 10 bases. Germline CDR1 SGHVS, CDR2 FQNEAQ. This CDR3 comprises 14 residues. V lost 2 bases and J lost 13; bases outside the gene matches: 5.

V usage is TRBV19 and J usage is TRBJ1-4; TRBD1 might be the D (5 bases). Germline CDR1 and CDR2: LNHDA and SQIVND (reference sequence). V lost 10 bases and J 7 bases, leaving 16 bases between the germline ends. The CDR3 sequence is 13 residues long. The CDR3 sequence: CAISRRGGEKLFF. The CDR3 nucleotides read TGTGCCATCTCGAGGAGGGGCGGTGAAAAACTGTTTTTT.

The chain combines TRBV29-1 with TRBJ2-5; D gene unclear. The V and J ends lost 2 bases and 5 bases respectively, with 6 bases between them. This CDR3 contains 11 residues. Germline V CDR1 and CDR2: SQVTM, ANQGSEA. The CDR3 DNA reads as TGCAGCGTTGAACTCGGGGAGACCCAGTACTTC. Amino acids: CSVELGETQYF. The whole variable domain, remainder taken from reference TRBV29-1 and TRBJ2-5, is SAVISQKPSRDICQRGTSLTIQCQVDSQVTMMFWYRQQPGQSLTLIATANQGSEATYESGFVIDKFPISRPNLTFSTLTVSNMSPEDSSIYLCSVELGETQYFGPGTRLLVL.

The rearrangement uses TRBV29-1 and TRBJ2-3, with 8 bases matching TRBD1. V shed 7 bases, J shed 1 base, and the junction held 4 bases outside the gene matches. This CDR3 region has 13 residues. Germline-derived CDR1 and CDR2 are SQVTM and ANQGSEA. For the CDR3, the DNA is TGCAGCGCCGAGACAGGGGGCACAGATACGCAGTATTTT. Translation: CSAETGGTDTQYF.

The chain couples TRBV5-4 to TRBJ2-6; D might be TRBD2 (6 bases). The CDR3 consists of 16 residues. V dropped 4 bases and J dropped 0 bases, with 11 bases sitting between them. Germline CDR1 is SGHNT and CDR2 is YYREEE (reference sequence). DNA of the CDR3: TGTGCCAGCAGCCCCCGGGGGTCCTCTGGGGCCAACGTCCTGACTTTC. Encoded protein: CASSPRGSSGANVLTF.

This rearrangement joins TRBV7-9 to TRBJ2-1; 7 bases fit TRBD2. Germline loops: CDR1 SEHNR, CDR2 FQNEAQ (reference sequence). The CDR3 runs to 17 residues. V lost 1 base to trimming and J lost 4 bases; unmatched junction nucleotides: 10. CDR3 amino acids: CASSLVSGQRDYNEQFF. Here the CDR3 DNA reads TGTGCCAGCAGCTTAGTGTCGGGCCAGCGGGATTACAATGAGCAGTTCTTC.

This clone was counted a few times. The gene calls are TRBV21-1 and TRBJ2-3; TRBD1, the table's D call, lacks a check against the DNA. TRBV21-1 is labeled a pseudogene. The CDR3 is 15 amino acids. The CDR3 DNA sequence: TGTGCCAGCAGCAAAGTGGACAGGGACACAGATACGCAGTATTTT. The encoded protein is CASSKVDRDTDTQYF.

In this sample, this clone turned up a few times. This sequence joins TRBV4-1 and TRBJ1-3; 8 nucleotides agree with TRBD1. Germline V lookup: CDR1 MGHRA, CDR2 YSYEKL. This CDR3 region has 17 residues. J lost 4 bases, V lost 1 base, and 9 bases had no gene match. The CDR3 region is CASSQVQGATAGNTIYF. The CDR3, as DNA: TGCGCCAGCAGCCAAGTGCAGGGGGCGACAGCCGGAAACACCATATATTTT.

The gene calls are TRBV18 and TRBJ1-1; 8 bases are shared with TRBD1. Trimming at V came to 3 bases and at J to 2 bases, leaving 14 bases not matched to a gene. Per germline, CDR1 KGHSH and CDR2 LQKENI. The CDR3 consists of 18 residues. This CDR3 is CASSPRQGLIGRNTEAFF. The CDR3 DNA sequence: TGTGCCAGCTCACCTAGACAGGGGTTGATAGGAAGAAACACTGAAGCTTTCTTT.

The chain links TRBV29-1 to TRBJ1-5, with D possibly TRBD1 on 5 matching bases. The V and J ends lost 1 base and 2 bases respectively, with 12 bases between them. This CDR3 region has 15 residues. From germline, CDR1 is SQVTM and CDR2 ANQGSEA. DNA for the CDR3: TGCAGCGTTGAAGTGGGAGGGGCTGGCAATCAGCCCCAGCATTTT. Translated: CSVEVGGAGNQPQHF. Full variable domain (remainder filled in from reference TRBV29-1 and TRBJ1-5): SAVISQKPSRDICQRGTSLTIQCQVDSQVTMMFWYRQQPGQSLTLIATANQGSEATYESGFVIDKFPISRPNLTFSTLTVSNMSPEDSSIYLCSVEVGGAGNQPQHFGDGTRLSIL.

The chain links TRBV29-1 to TRBJ1-2; a possible D gene is TRBD1 (5 bases). In germline, CDR1 is SQVTM, CDR2 ANQGSEA. Trimming took off 6 bases at V and 6 bases at J, with 11 bases between the two ends. This CDR3 is 11 amino acids long. This CDR3 is CSVAGVDGYTF. CDR3 nucleotides: TGCAGCGTGGCGGGGGTAGATGGCTACACCTTC. The variable domain in full, with the rest retrieved from reference TRBV29-1 and TRBJ1-2, is SAVISQKPSRDICQRGTSLTIQCQVDSQVTMMFWYRQQPGQSLTLIATANQGSEATYESGFVIDKFPISRPNLTFSTLTVSNMSPEDSSIYLCSVAGVDGYTFGSGTRLTVV.

This sequence joins TRBV5-1 and TRBJ1-4, with TRBD1 as a possible D gene (6 bases). The CDR3 extends over 16 amino acids. Trimming pared 3 bases from V and 4 bases from J, leaving 16 bases between. Germline values: CDR1 SGHRS, CDR2 YFSETQ. The CDR3 nucleotides are TGCGCCAGCAGCTCCTCCAAGACAGGTGGTAATGAAAAACTGTTTTTT. Translated: CASSSSKTGGNEKLFF.

The chain recombines TRBV2 with TRBJ1-2; D might be TRBD1 (5 bases). This CDR3 has 13 amino acids. Per the germline V gene, CDR1 is SNHLY and CDR2 is FYNNEI. The V gene lost 7 bases and the J gene lost 2 bases, with 11 bases spanning the gap. CDR3: CASTLTANYGYTF. The CDR3, as DNA: TGTGCCAGCACGTTGACAGCCAACTATGGCTACACCTTC. Complete variable domain (other parts from reference TRBV2 and TRBJ1-2): EPEVTQTPSHQVTQMGQEVILRCVPISNHLYFYWYRQILGQKVEFLVSFYNNEISEKSEIFDDQFSVERPDGSNFTLKIRSTKLEDSAMYFCASTLTANYGYTFGSGTRLTVV.

The chain joins TRBV7-2 to TRBJ2-3; 10 bases fit TRBD2. The germline gives CDR1 SGHTA, CDR2 FQGNSA. This CDR3 spans 15 amino acids. V lost 6 bases to trimming and J lost 3 bases; unmatched junction nucleotides: 6. Here the CDR3 DNA reads TGTGCCAGCAGACTGAGCGGGGGGGCAACAGATACGCAGTATTTT. The encoded protein is CASRLSGGATDTQYF. Full variable domain (remainder filled in from reference TRBV7-2 and TRBJ2-3): GAGVSQSPSNKVTEKGKDVELRCDPISGHTALYWYRQSLGQGLEFLIYFQGNSAPDKSGLPSDRFSAERTGGSVSTLTIQRTQQEDSAVYLCASRLSGGATDTQYFGPGTRLTVL.

There are a few counts of this clone. DNA of the CDR3: TGTGCCAGCTCCCCGGAACGGGGGAACACTGAAGCTTTCTTT. Translating it yields CASSPERGNTEAFF. The chain is built from TRBV18 and TRBJ1-1; D gene unclear. The CDR3 is 14 residues long. Germline lookup yields CDR1 KGHSH and CDR2 LQKENI. Trimming cost V 6 bases and J 1 base, with 12 bases left between them.

The J gene is TRBJ2-3, the V gene TRBV11-2, with TRBD2 matching over 7 bases. Germline values: CDR1 SGHAT, CDR2 FQNNGV. The CDR3 has 14 residues. Trimming at V came to 1 base and at J to 6 bases, leaving 4 bases not matched to a gene. The DNA for the CDR3 is TGTGCCAGCAGCTTAGGAATTAGCGGGGATACGCAGTATTTT. Translation gives CASSLGISGDTQYF.

This clone was detected only a few times. The J gene is TRBJ1-1, the V gene TRBV5-5; 11 bases fit TRBD1. The ends lost 3 bases at V and 5 bases at J; junction bases unmatched: 3. The germline gives CDR1 SGHKS, CDR2 YYEKEE (reference sequence). The CDR3 contains 14 residues. The DNA for the CDR3 is TGTGCCAGCAGCTGGGGGACAGGGGGGACTGAAGCTTTCTTT. As protein: CASSWGTGGTEAFF.

The chain has TRBV7-3 and TRBJ2-5, with 8 nucleotides matching TRBD2. The CDR3 totals 13 residues. V lost 2 bases and J lost 5; bases outside the gene matches: 1. Per germline, CDR1 SGHTA and CDR2 FQGTGA. The CDR3 DNA reads as TGTGCCAGCAGCTTAGAGCGGGAGGAGACCCAGTACTTC. Protein sequence: CASSLEREETQYF.

V is TRBV5-1 and J is TRBJ1-1; maybe TRBD1 (5 bases). V dropped 0 bases and J dropped 1 base, with 10 bases sitting between them. The V gene's germline CDR1 is SGHRS and CDR2 YFSETQ. The CDR3 loop spans 15 amino acids. The CDR3 protein is CASSLEDRWNTEAFF. For the CDR3, the DNA is TGCGCCAGCAGCTTGGAAGACAGATGGAACACTGAAGCTTTCTTT. The variable domain in full, with the rest retrieved from reference TRBV5-1 and TRBJ1-1, is KAGVTQTPRYLIKTRGQQVTLSCSPISGHRSVSWYQQTPGQGLQFLFEYFSETQRNKGNFPGRFSGRQFSNSRSEMNVSTLELGDSALYLCASSLEDRWNTEAFFGQGTRLTVV.